This T cell receptor beta chain comes out of a study of Graves' ophthalmopathy and Graves' hyperthyroidism. At the level of the study: Peripheral blood sampling occurred at initial diagnosis, before any treatment.

Points on this clonotype: Its antigen is still unknown. Because it lacks the conserved phenylalanine or tryptophan at the end, this CDR3 is likely a read error. Because the CDR3's place on the DNA is in doubt, the DNA is left out and the CDR3 is given as listed by TCRdb.

Points from the study as a whole: Among thyroid clonotypes expanded above 0.001 frequency, most also appeared in blood.

Researchers took RNA transcripts and amplified TCR beta CDR3 regions from them. The first-round RT-PCR employed HTBI primers together with the Qiagen OneStep RT-PCR kit. A multiplex PCR was then performed as the second round. TCRdb re-called the multiplex PCR reads through MiXCR, storing one row per CDR3 protein. The sample consists of a few hundred thousand distinct CDR3 sequences, roughly 15% of them appearing once. The CDR3 spans 8 amino acids, including both terminal residues. Germline lookup yields CDR1 DFQATT and CDR2 SNEGSKA (reference sequence). The TCR sequence derives from an adult man with Graves' ophthalmopathy. This rearrangement joins TRBV20-1 to TRBJ2-7; the table's D call, TRBD2, was not checked against the DNA. Material for sequencing was peripheral blood. The CDR3 protein is CSARGLAG.